A single sample gave rise to the 2 T cell receptor beta chains below, sequenced in a study of human T cells and chemical hapten exposure. Regarding time point: patch test 1, 2 weeks after DPC sensitization. Treatment specified: therapeutic diphenylcyclopropenone sensitization with weekly scalp DPC. A single record per CDR3 protein comes from TCRdb applying MiXCR to the RACE reads. The sample lists 180,000 or so distinct CDR3 sequences; approximately 20% were seen once. Here the sequenced sample was whole blood, taken in connection with sensitization to the hapten diphenylcyclopropenone (DPC). The receptors come from a woman between 50 and 59 years old with alopecia areata. Some clones in this sample may be carry-over from other donors' samples.

Turning to this clonotype: A much larger clone differs from this one at a single base, so this may be a read error. The chain has TRBV6-6 and TRBJ1-1; unclear D gene. The CDR3 has 11 amino acids. CDR1 MNHNY and CDR2 SVGAGI come from the germline V gene (reference sequence). V lost 6 bases and J 3 bases, leaving 5 bases between the germline ends. Here the CDR3 DNA reads TGTGCCAGCAGCGTCCACACTGAAGCTTTCTTT. Its protein product is CASSVHTEAFF.

The CDR3 sequence is CSARDPTTSNYGYTF. In nucleotides, the CDR3 is TGCAGTGCTAGAGATCCCACAACTTCAAACTATGGCTACACCTTC. The V gene is TRBV20-1, the J gene TRBJ1-2; D not certain. Germline V CDR1 and CDR2: DFQATT, SNEGSKA (reference sequence). This CDR3 comprises 15 residues. Between the trimmed V and J ends, which lost 0 bases and 2 bases, there was a span of 13 bases.